These 29 T cell receptor beta chains share one sample of origin, sequenced in a study of blood T cell repertoires in COVID-19. Some clones are missing from TCRdb's copy, which holds only in-frame ones; the method was immunoSEQ multiplex PCR. Here the sample spans approximately 210,000 clones, 76% being singletons. The sequenced material came from PBMCs or T cells enriched from blood (not recorded which). The receptors come from a woman between 50 and 59 years old with acute COVID-19.

V and J are TRBV4-2 and TRBJ2-3; TRBD2 matches at 10 bases. The CDR3 has 19 residues. V lost 2 bases and J lost 0; bases outside the gene matches: 11. Germline CDR1 is LGHNA and CDR2 is YNFKEQ. CDR3 region: CASSQPLGLAGVSTDTQYF. CDR3 DNA sequence: TGTGCCAGCAGCCAACCTCTCGGGCTAGCGGGGGTTAGCACAGATACGCAGTATTTT.

This clone was detected only once. The rearrangement links TRBV5-8 to TRBJ1-5; 10 bases map to TRBD1. This CDR3 spans 15 amino acids. Germline loops: CDR1 SGHTS, CDR2 YDEGEE. J gave up 5 bases and V 0 bases, and 2 bases lay outside the gene matches. CDR3 sequence reads: CASSLGTGGYQPQHF. In nucleotides, the CDR3 is TGTGCCAGCAGCTTGGGGACAGGGGGATATCAGCCCCAGCATTTT.

This chain links TRBV28 with TRBJ1-5; TRBD1 matches at 7 bases. The CDR3 covers 15 residues. J was trimmed by 5 bases and V by 6 bases; bases with no gene match: 10. CDR1 MDHEN and CDR2 SYDVKM come from the germline V gene. The CDR3, as DNA: TGTGCCAGCAGAACAGGAGGGGGCGGTTATCAGCCCCAGCATTTT. Translation gives CASRTGGGGYQPQHF.

The chain employs TRBV5-1 and TRBJ2-5; perhaps TRBD1 as D (5 bases). Trimming took off 5 bases at V and 3 bases at J, with 5 bases between the two ends. Germline V gene sequence: CDR1 SGHRS, CDR2 YFSETQ. The CDR3 covers 11 residues. CDR3 sequence: CASRTEETQYF. The CDR3 DNA reads as TGCGCCAGCAGGACAGAAGAGACCCAGTACTTC.

This rearrangement joins TRBV2 to TRBJ1-5; 7 bases are shared with TRBD1. The germline CDR1 and CDR2 sequences are SNHLY and FYNNEI. The CDR3 length is 15 residues. Germline trimming cut 5 bases from V and 7 bases from J; bases unmatched to any gene: 11. CDR3 region: CASSLSQTGRQPQHF. The CDR3 DNA is TGTGCCAGCAGTCTGTCCCAGACAGGGAGGCAGCCCCAGCATTTT.

J is TRBJ1-3 and V is TRBV6-1; 7 bases are a match to TRBD1. The germline V gene encodes CDR1 MNHNS and CDR2 SASEGT. With V trimmed by 4 bases and J by 4 bases, 13 bases remained unmatched. The CDR3 consists of 17 residues. CDR3 DNA sequence: TGTGCCAGCAGTGTTGGACAGGCAACTCCTTGGGGAAACACCATATATTTT. Protein sequence: CASSVGQATPWGNTIYF.

This clone turned up a few times. The J gene is TRBJ1-1, the V gene TRBV28; unclear D gene. The CDR3 length is 15 residues. V shed 5 bases and J shed 5 bases, with 18 bases lying between them. Germline V gives CDR1 MDHEN, CDR2 SYDVKM. The CDR3 region has the DNA TGTGCCAGCAGTCCAGGAGTAACGGGGAGGACTGAAGCTTTCTTT. This encodes CASSPGVTGRTEAFF. The full variable domain, rest sourced from reference TRBV28 and TRBJ1-1, is DVKVTQSSRYLVKRTGEKVFLECVQDMDHENMFWYRQDPGLGLRLIYFSYDVKMKEKGDIPEGYSVSREKKERFSLILESASTNQTSMYLCASSPGVTGRTEAFFGQGTRLTVV.

The rearrangement uses TRBV7-2 and TRBJ2-5; 7 bases agree with TRBD2. This CDR3 region has 16 residues. J lost 4 bases, V lost 5 bases, and 13 bases had no gene match. The V gene's germline CDR1 is SGHTA and CDR2 FQGNSA. The CDR3 reads CASSQTGGLRVETQYF. The DNA for the CDR3 is TGTGCCAGCAGCCAAACGGGGGGTCTAAGAGTAGAGACCCAGTACTTC.

The chain joins TRBV5-4 to TRBJ1-2, with TRBD1 as a possible D gene (6 bases). Germline-derived CDR1 and CDR2 are SGHNT and YYREEE (reference sequence). V lost 2 bases and J lost 6, with 11 bases in between. This CDR3 is 13 amino acids long. CDR3 in amino acids: CASSLQGKDGYTF. The CDR3, as DNA: TGTGCCAGCAGCTTACAGGGAAAGGATGGCTACACCTTC.

This rearrangement joins TRBV7-6 to TRBJ2-2; maybe TRBD2 (5 bases). V was trimmed by 2 bases and J by 6 bases, leaving 13 bases between them. The germline V gene has CDR1 SGHVS and CDR2 FNYEAQ. The CDR3 length is 15 residues. The CDR3 region has the DNA TGTGCCAGCAGCTTAAGGGAGATGAGGTCCGGGGAGCTGTTTTTT. Translating gives CASSLREMRSGELFF.

The rearrangement links TRBV5-1 to TRBJ1-4; D remains ambiguous. V was shortened by 7 bases and J by 3 bases, with 10 bases between the two germline ends. CDR1 and CDR2 (germline): SGHRS, YFSETQ. This CDR3 region has 13 residues. CDR3 DNA: TGCGCCAGCTCTCGAGGGTCTAATGAAAAACTGTTTTTT. Residues: CASSRGSNEKLFF.

The J gene is TRBJ1-1, the V gene TRBV5-4, with a tentative D call TRBD1 (6 bases). CDR1 is SGHNT and CDR2 is YYREEE in the germline V gene (reference sequence). The CDR3 extends over 12 amino acids. Trimming left V 4 bases short and J 6 bases short, with 10 bases between. The DNA for the CDR3 is TGTGCCAGCAGCCCTGGGGGCGCTGAAGCTTTCTTT. Translated: CASSPGGAEAFF.

The V gene is TRBV2, the J gene TRBJ1-5; the D is unclear. Trimming stripped 8 bases from V and 1 base from J, with 12 bases between. This CDR3 spans 14 amino acids. The germline CDR1 and CDR2 sequences are SNHLY and FYNNEI. This chain's CDR3 is CASGSDGSNQPQHF. The DNA of the CDR3 is TGTGCCAGCGGTTCAGACGGGAGCAATCAGCCCCAGCATTTT.

This clone was picked up one time. The rearrangement uses TRBV25-1 and TRBJ1-4; TRBD1 matches at 8 bases. The CDR3 loop spans 16 amino acids. Germline CDR1 reads MGHDK; CDR2 reads SYGVNS. V lost 4 bases and J lost 6; bases outside the gene matches: 10. This CDR3 reads CASSAPQGALDEKLFF. The CDR3 DNA sequence: TGTGCCAGCAGTGCTCCTCAGGGGGCATTAGATGAAAAACTGTTTTTT.

The V gene is TRBV9, the J gene TRBJ2-3, with TRBD1 identical over 9 bases. There are 15 residues in the CDR3. Trimming removed 2 bases from V and 1 base from J; junction bases left unmatched: 2. Germline CDR1 reads SGDLS; CDR2 reads YYNGEE. The CDR3 region is CASSVGQGGTDTQYF. The CDR3 bases are TGTGCCAGCAGCGTGGGACAGGGAGGCACAGATACGCAGTATTTT.

The J gene is TRBJ2-5, the V gene TRBV5-1; the match to TRBD2 covers 7 bases. The ends lost 1 base at V and 2 bases at J; junction bases unmatched: 5. CDR1 and CDR2 (germline): SGHRS, YFSETQ. The CDR3 sequence is 15 residues long. As DNA, the CDR3 is TGCGCCAGCAGCTTGACCACTAGCGAGCAAGAGACCCAGTACTTC. Translated, it gives CASSLTTSEQETQYF. Looking up the rest from reference TRBV5-1 and TRBJ2-5 gives the full variable domain: KAGVTQTPRYLIKTRGQQVTLSCSPISGHRSVSWYQQTPGQGLQFLFEYFSETQRNKGNFPGRFSGRQFSNSRSEMNVSTLELGDSALYLCASSLTTSEQETQYFGPGTRLLVL.

This sequence joins TRBV5-1 and TRBJ2-2; 12 nucleotides line up with TRBD2. Germline CDR1 and CDR2: SGHRS and YFSETQ. There are 16 residues in the CDR3. After removal of 4 bases from V and 6 bases from J, the junction contained 7 bases not matched to a gene. This CDR3 reads CASSPRTSGAAGELFF. The CDR3 DNA reads as TGCGCCAGCAGCCCCCGGACTAGCGGGGCGGCCGGGGAGCTGTTTTTT.

The rearrangement links TRBV14 to TRBJ1-6, with 7 bases matching TRBD1. J gave up 9 bases and V 0 bases, and 5 bases lay outside the gene matches. The CDR3 is made up of 15 amino acids. The germline V gene has CDR1 SGHDN and CDR2 FVKESK. This CDR3 reads CASSQDRHRGSPLHF. CDR3 bases: TGTGCCAGCAGCCAAGATAGGCACAGGGGTTCACCCCTCCACTTT.

V and J are TRBV11-3 and TRBJ2-7, with 10 positions matching TRBD1. CDR1 SGHNT and CDR2 YENEEA come from the germline V gene. With V trimmed by 1 base and J by 0 bases, 3 bases remained unmatched. The CDR3 loop spans 16 amino acids. The CDR3 loop reads CASSLGGQGSSYEQYV. Written as DNA, the CDR3 is TGTGCCAGCAGCTTAGGGGGACAGGGGAGCTCCTACGAGCAGTACGTC.

This chain links TRBV6-5 with TRBJ1-2; 8 nucleotides align to TRBD1. The germline V gene encodes CDR1 MNHEY and CDR2 SVGAGI. CDR3 length equals 15 residues. J gave up 4 bases and V 0 bases, and 4 bases lay outside the gene matches. In DNA, the CDR3 is TGTGCCAGCAGTTACTCGACAGGGGTTGGCTATGGCTACACCTTC. Amino acids: CASSYSTGVGYGYTF.

V usage is TRBV29-1 and J usage is TRBJ1-2, with a tentative D call TRBD1 (5 bases). Trimming pared 4 bases from V and 3 bases from J, leaving 15 bases between. Germline V lookup: CDR1 SQVTM, CDR2 ANQGSEA. The CDR3 length is 14 residues. CDR3 amino acids: CSVVSRGLDYGYTF. CDR3 in DNA: TGCAGCGTTGTCTCCCGGGGGTTGGACTATGGCTACACCTTC.

The V and J genes are TRBV7-2 and TRBJ1-6; no clear D gene. V lost 9 bases and J 6 bases, leaving 3 bases between the germline ends. The CDR3 is made up of 10 amino acids. Germline V gives CDR1 SGHTA, CDR2 FQGNSA. The CDR3 loop reads CARANSPLHF. The CDR3, as DNA: TGTGCCAGGGCTAATTCACCCCTCCACTTT.

The chain is built from TRBV5-6 and TRBJ1-1; D is undetermined. CDR1 is SGHDT and CDR2 is YYEEEE in the germline V gene. Trimming removed 4 bases at V and 1 base at J, with 14 bases between. The CDR3 spans 15 residues. CDR3 bases: TGTGCCAGCAGCCCACTAGGTGCTACGAACACTGAAGCTTTCTTT. It codes for CASSPLGATNTEAFF.

This clone was recorded once. V usage is TRBV7-9 and J usage is TRBJ1-1, with D unresolved. CDR3 length: 13 residues. CDR1 is SEHNR, CDR2 FQNEAQ, per germline (reference sequence). Trimming shortened V by 7 bases and J by 0 bases, and 9 bases separated the two germline ends. Here the CDR3 reads CASTPTVNTEAFF. CDR3 DNA sequence: TGTGCCAGCACCCCCACGGTGAACACTGAAGCTTTCTTT.

The rearrangement uses TRBV5-6 and TRBJ1-2; 8 nucleotides agree with TRBD1. From germline, CDR1 is SGHDT and CDR2 YYEEEE. Trimming at V came to 5 bases and at J to 2 bases, leaving 5 bases not matched to a gene. The CDR3 length is 14 residues. The CDR3 loop is CASRETGGNYGYTF. The CDR3 nucleotides are TGTGCCAGCAGGGAAACAGGGGGGAACTATGGCTACACCTTC.

This chain's CDR3 is CASSLTRGGYLAKNIQYF. The CDR3 nucleotides are TGTGCCAGCAGCTTGACCCGGGGAGGGTACCTAGCCAAAAACATTCAGTACTTC. V gene TRBV11-2 combines with J gene TRBJ2-4; 7 bases are shared with TRBD2. Germline CDR1 is SGHAT and CDR2 is FQNNGV. This CDR3 has 18 amino acids. Trimming at V came to 3 bases and at J to 0 bases, leaving 11 bases not matched to a gene.

The gene calls are TRBV7-9 and TRBJ2-1; TRBD1 matches 10 bases. Per the germline V gene, CDR1 is SEHNR and CDR2 is FQNEAQ (reference sequence). This CDR3 is built from 16 residues. Unmatched junction bases numbered 10, after V lost 5 bases and J lost 6 bases. DNA for the CDR3: TGTGCCAGCAGCCGAAGGGACAGGGGATTTTCCAATGAGCAGTTCTTC. Its translation is CASSRRDRGFSNEQFF.

A single count supports this clone. This chain joins TRBV12-5 and TRBJ1-2; the D gene is possibly TRBD1 (6 bases). Germline-derived CDR1 and CDR2 are LGHNT and FRNRAP. CDR3 size: 12 residues. V was pared by 5 bases and J by 4 bases, with 8 bases between. The CDR3 nucleotides are TGTGCTAGTGGTGCGGACAGCTATGGCTACACCTTC. This codes for CASGADSYGYTF.

This clone was seen repeatedly, ten times or more. J is TRBJ1-2 and V is TRBV30; TRBD1 is a possible D gene (5 bases). Trimming removed 0 bases from V and 7 bases from J, with 15 bases in between. CDR1 is GTSNPN, CDR2 SVGIG, per germline (reference sequence). This CDR3 contains 14 residues. The CDR3 DNA reads TGTGCCTGGAGTGTACACCCGGGACTCTCTGGCTACACCTTC. Amino acid sequence: CAWSVHPGLSGYTF.